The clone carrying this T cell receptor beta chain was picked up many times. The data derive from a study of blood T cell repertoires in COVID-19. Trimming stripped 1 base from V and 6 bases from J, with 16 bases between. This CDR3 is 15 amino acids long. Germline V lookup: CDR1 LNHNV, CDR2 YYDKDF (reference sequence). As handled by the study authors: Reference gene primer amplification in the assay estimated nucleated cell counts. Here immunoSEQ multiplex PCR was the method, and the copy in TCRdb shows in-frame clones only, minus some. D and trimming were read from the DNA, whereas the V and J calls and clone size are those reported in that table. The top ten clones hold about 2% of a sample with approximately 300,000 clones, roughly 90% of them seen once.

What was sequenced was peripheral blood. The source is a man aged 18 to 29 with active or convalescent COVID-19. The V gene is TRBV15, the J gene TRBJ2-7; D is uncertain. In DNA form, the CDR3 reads TGTGCCACCAGCAGAGGACTTAAGGAATTGGGCGAGCAGTACTTC. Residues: CATSRGLKELGEQYF. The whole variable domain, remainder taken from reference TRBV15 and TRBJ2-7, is DAMVIQNPRYQVTQFGKPVTLSCSQTLNHNVMYWYQQKSSQAPKLLFHYYDKDFNNEADTPDNFQSRRPNTSFCFLDIRSPGLGDTAMYLCATSRGLKELGEQYFGPGTRLTVT.